Listed below are T cell receptor beta chains from one sample, sequenced in a study of memory CD4+ T cells and cytomegalovirus serostatus. The assay was immunoSEQ multiplex PCR, and TCRdb's table has in-frame clones only and misses some. Here the sample spans tens of thousands of clones, 82% being singletons. Specimen: memory CD4+ T cells from blood. These receptors were obtained from an adult in good health and CMV-seronegative. Both conserved end residues are part of each CDR3. Each record gives: CDR3 length, V gene, J gene, clone size, D gene, CDR3 DNA, CDR3 protein. A D gene is named only where the DNA matches it firmly. The listing skips clone size in some rows; elsewhere it reads once, few, many or a size class.

length: 14; V: TRBV2; J: TRBJ2-7; size: NA; D: NA; DNA: TGTGCCAGCAGTGAGGGTCAGCCTGCCTACGAGCAGTACTTC; CDR3: CASSEGQPAYEQYF
length: 14; V: TRBV19; J: TRBJ1-1; size: NA; D: TRBD1; DNA: TGTGCCAGTAAGGTGGGACAGATGAACACTGAAGCTTTCTTT; CDR3: CASKVGQMNTEAFF
length: 14; V: TRBV19; J: TRBJ1-2; size: NA; D: NA; DNA: TGTGCCAGTAGTATTGCCAGGGGAGGGTATGGCTACACCTTC; CDR3: CASSIARGGYGYTF
length: 14; V: TRBV6-1; J: TRBJ2-1; size: NA; D: TRBD2; DNA: TGTGCCAGCGGGGGACTAGCGAGACTCAATGAGCAGTTCTTC; CDR3: CASGGLARLNEQFF
length: 16; V: TRBV4-2; J: TRBJ2-1; size: few; D: TRBD2; DNA: TGTGCCAGCAGCCAGGGACTAGCGGGGACGGGGGGTGAGCAGTTCTTC; CDR3: CASSQGLAGTGGEQFF
length: 13; V: TRBV5-4; J: TRBJ2-7; size: NA; D: NA; DNA: TGTGCCAGCAGCCAGGGTAGCTCCTACGAGCAGTACTTC; CDR3: CASSQGSSYEQYF
length: 15; V: TRBV7-4; J: TRBJ1-5; size: NA; D: TRBD1; DNA: TGTGCCAGCAGCTTTAATAGGACAGGGAATCAGCCCCAGCATTTT; CDR3: CASSFNRTGNQPQHF
length: 14; V: TRBV18; J: TRBJ1-1; size: NA; D: NA; DNA: TGTGCCAGCTCACCGGGGAGCCTGAACACTGAAGCTTTCTTT; CDR3: CASSPGSLNTEAFF
length: 14; V: TRBV5-4; J: TRBJ2-3; size: NA; D: NA; DNA: TGTGCCAGCAGCTTTCGTTCGGGGATAGATACGCAGTATTTT; CDR3: CASSFRSGIDTQYF
length: 18; V: TRBV6-1; J: TRBJ1-2; size: few; D: NA; DNA: TGTGCCAGCAGTGAAGCGCCCGGGTGGTGGCCAACTAACTATGGCTACACCTTC; CDR3: CASSEAPGWWPTNYGYTF
length: 14; V: TRBV6-6; J: TRBJ2-7; size: once; D: NA; DNA: TGTGCCAGCAGTTATCTAGTTGGAGCCTACGAGCAGTACTTC; CDR3: CASSYLVGAYEQYF
length: 11; V: TRBV29-1; J: TRBJ1-2; size: few; D: NA; DNA: TGCAGCGTTCGCCAGAACTATGGCTACACCTTC; CDR3: CSVRQNYGYTF
length: 16; V: TRBV7-9; J: TRBJ2-5; size: NA; D: NA; DNA: TGTGCCAGCAGCCACAGTTTAGGGACCTCTCAAGAGACCCAGTACTTC; CDR3: CASSHSLGTSQETQYF
length: 14; V: TRBV18; J: TRBJ2-1; size: NA; D: NA; DNA: TGTGCCAGCTCTTCTACAGGGCGGAACAATGAGCAGTTCTTC; CDR3: CASSSTGRNNEQFF
length: 13; V: TRBV6-5; J: TRBJ2-2; size: NA; D: NA; DNA: TGTGCCAGCAGGGGGCAAGGGGCCGGGGAGCTGTTTTTT; CDR3: CASRGQGAGELFF
length: 13; V: TRBV7-2; J: TRBJ1-1; size: NA; D: NA; DNA: TGTGCCAGCAGCTCAATGCTGAACACTGAAGCTTTCTTT; CDR3: CASSSMLNTEAFF
length: 18; V: TRBV4-1; J: TRBJ2-2; size: NA; D: NA; DNA: TGCGCCAGCAGCACCCCTGGCGGGACAGCCCCGAACACCGGGGAGCTGTTTTTT; CDR3: CASSTPGGTAPNTGELFF
length: 14; V: TRBV9; J: TRBJ2-5; size: NA; D: NA; DNA: TGTGCCAGCAGCGTGGACCCCTTAGGGGAGACCCAGTACTTC; CDR3: CASSVDPLGETQYF
length: 13; V: TRBV2; J: TRBJ1-5; size: few; D: TRBD1; DNA: TGTGCCAGCAGCGGACAGGGATATCAGCCCCAGCATTTT; CDR3: CASSGQGYQPQHF
length: 16; V: TRBV7-6; J: TRBJ2-1; size: NA; D: NA; DNA: TGTGCCAGCAGCTTTCAGGCGGGGGCCTCCTACAATGAGCAGTTCTTC; CDR3: CASSFQAGASYNEQFF
length: 15; V: TRBV5-1; J: TRBJ1-1; size: NA; D: NA; DNA: TGCGCCAGCAGCTTCACCGGTCCAGGGGTAACTGAAGCTTTCTTT; CDR3: CASSFTGPGVTEAFF
length: 19; V: TRBV7-4; J: TRBJ2-7; size: NA; D: TRBD1; DNA: TGTGCCAGCAGCTTAAACCGGGACAGCGGGCCAGGGGGCCCCTACGAGCAGTACTTC; CDR3: CASSLNRDSGPGGPYEQYF
length: 16; V: TRBV5-1; J: TRBJ2-1; size: NA; D: NA; DNA: TGCGCCAGCAGCTTGGGCGCGCTGGTGGGGTACAATGAGCAGTTCTTC; CDR3: CASSLGALVGYNEQFF
length: 12; V: TRBV2; J: TRBJ1-3; size: medium-sized; D: NA; DNA: TGTGCCAGCAGTGAAGCAGGGACCCTAGTGACCTTT; CDR3: CASSEAGTLVTF
length: 15; V: TRBV28; J: TRBJ1-4; size: few; D: TRBD1; DNA: TGTGCCAGCAGTTCCACACAGGGGCCGAATGAAAAACTGTTTTTT; CDR3: CASSSTQGPNEKLFF
length: 14; V: TRBV28; J: TRBJ1-3; size: NA; D: NA; DNA: TGTGCCAGCTGTAGAGCTAGCTCTGGAAACACCATATATTTT; CDR3: CASCRASSGNTIYF
length: 13; V: TRBV11-2; J: TRBJ2-1; size: NA; D: NA; DNA: TGTGCCAGCAGCTTAGGTCGTACCGATGAGCAGTTCTTC; CDR3: CASSLGRTDEQFF
length: 16; V: TRBV18; J: TRBJ1-1; size: NA; D: NA; DNA: TGTGCCAGCTCACCGCAGGTTCATAGGCAGAACACTGAAGCTTTCTTT; CDR3: CASSPQVHRQNTEAFF
length: 13; V: TRBV4-1; J: TRBJ1-1; size: NA; D: NA; DNA: TGCGCCAGCAGAGCCGGACAGACCACTGAAGCTTTCTTT; CDR3: CASRAGQTTEAFF
length: 12; V: TRBV28; J: TRBJ1-2; size: once; D: NA; DNA: TGTGCCAGCAGTGCCCTTCCGCTGGGGTCGACCTTC; CDR3: CASSALPLGSTF
length: 15; V: TRBV7-9; J: TRBJ2-2; size: once; D: TRBD1; DNA: TGTGCCAGCAGCTCGACAGGGTTTCGAACCGGGGAGCTGTTTTTT; CDR3: CASSSTGFRTGELFF
length: 14; V: TRBV7-3; J: TRBJ1-2; size: few; D: NA; DNA: TGTGCCAGCAGCTTATCCCCCGGGGGGAATGGCTACACCTTC; CDR3: CASSLSPGGNGYTF
length: 13; V: TRBV5-1; J: TRBJ1-1; size: NA; D: NA; DNA: TGCGCCAGCAGCCTGGACAGTAACACTGAAGCTTTCTTT; CDR3: CASSLDSNTEAFF
length: 13; V: TRBV6-5; J: TRBJ1-4; size: NA; D: NA; DNA: TGTGCCAGCAGGTCCGGGTCAGGAGAAAAACTGTTTTTT; CDR3: CASRSGSGEKLFF
length: 15; V: TRBV18; J: TRBJ2-1; size: NA; D: TRBD2; DNA: TGTGCCAGCTCACCACCGGGGACTAGGGGCAATGAGCAGTTCTTC; CDR3: CASSPPGTRGNEQFF
length: 12; V: TRBV10-2; J: TRBJ1-2; size: NA; D: NA; DNA: TGCGCCAGCATGGGGGGTGACTATGGCTACACCTTC; CDR3: CASMGGDYGYTF
length: 13; V: TRBV6-1; J: TRBJ2-7; size: few; D: NA; DNA: TGTGCCAGCAACTGGGGCACTTCCTACGAGCAGTACTTC; CDR3: CASNWGTSYEQYF
length: 15; V: TRBV7-2; J: TRBJ2-7; size: NA; D: NA; DNA: TGTGCCAGCAGCCCATTAGGCAACAGCGCCTACGAGCAGTACTTC; CDR3: CASSPLGNSAYEQYF
length: 17; V: TRBV10-3; J: TRBJ1-3; size: few; D: NA; DNA: TGTGCCATCAGTGATAAGGACACGGGGGCGAAAGGAAACACCATATATTTT; CDR3: CAISDKDTGAKGNTIYF
length: 11; V: TRBV10-3; J: TRBJ2-1; size: NA; D: NA; DNA: TGTGCCATCAGCACGAGGGATGAGCAGTTCTTC; CDR3: CAISTRDEQFF
length: 13; V: TRBV28; J: TRBJ1-2; size: few; D: NA; DNA: TGTGCCAGCAGAGGCAGGGAAGTATATGGCTACACCTTC; CDR3: CASRGREVYGYTF
length: 14; V: TRBV7-8; J: TRBJ2-7; size: NA; D: NA; DNA: TGTGCCAGCAGCTTAGCAGGGGTCAGCTACGAGCAGTACTTC; CDR3: CASSLAGVSYEQYF
length: 16; V: TRBV19; J: TRBJ2-1; size: NA; D: NA; DNA: TGTGCCAGTAGTATCCCGGACGGGCAGTCCTACAATGAGCAGTTCTTC; CDR3: CASSIPDGQSYNEQFF
length: 17; V: TRBV6-4; J: TRBJ1-2; size: once; D: TRBD1; DNA: TGTGCCAGCACCCGCCCCCCCCGACAGGGAGCTAACTATGGCTACACCTTC; CDR3: CASTRPPRQGANYGYTF
length: 12; V: TRBV7-9; J: TRBJ1-1; size: NA; D: NA; DNA: TGTGCCGTCAGCAACAGGGACGCTGAAGCTTTCTTT; CDR3: CAVSNRDAEAFF
length: 14; V: TRBV18; J: TRBJ1-1; size: few; D: TRBD1; DNA: TGTGCCAGCTCACCACGGACAGGGGGCACTGAAGCTTTCTTT; CDR3: CASSPRTGGTEAFF
length: 16; V: TRBV7-2; J: TRBJ2-5; size: few; D: TRBD2; DNA: TGTGCCAGCAGCCCCCGGGCTAGCGGGAGGCAAGAGACCCAGTACTTC; CDR3: CASSPRASGRQETQYF
length: 15; V: TRBV6-6; J: TRBJ1-1; size: NA; D: NA; DNA: TGTGCCAGCATTCCCAGGGCCTTAACGGTTGATGAAGCTTTCTTT; CDR3: CASIPRALTVDEAFF
length: 12; V: TRBV29-1; J: TRBJ2-7; size: NA; D: NA; DNA: TGCAGCGTTGCAACAGGGAACTACGAGCAGTACTTC; CDR3: CSVATGNYEQYF
length: 16; V: TRBV27; J: TRBJ1-2; size: NA; D: TRBD1; DNA: TGTGCCAGCAGCCTGGCCCGGAATACAGGGGGTAGTGGCTACACCTTC; CDR3: CASSLARNTGGSGYTF
length: 18; V: TRBV30; J: TRBJ2-1; size: NA; D: TRBD2; DNA: TGTGCCTGGAGTTCAGGACTAGCGGGGGGTCCCTCCTACAATGAGCAGTTCTTC; CDR3: CAWSSGLAGGPSYNEQFF
length: 13; V: TRBV19; J: TRBJ2-5; size: NA; D: TRBD1; DNA: TGTGCCAGTAGGTTGGGACAGCAAGAGACCCAGTACTTC; CDR3: CASRLGQQETQYF
length: 16; V: TRBV5-4; J: TRBJ2-3; size: NA; D: TRBD1; DNA: TGTGCCAGCAGCCCACCCCCGGGACAGGGGATAGATACGCAGTATTTT; CDR3: CASSPPPGQGIDTQYF
length: 15; V: TRBV28; J: TRBJ1-5; size: NA; D: NA; DNA: TGTGCCAGCAGAAGACCCGGACGGTACAATCAGCCCCAGCATTTT; CDR3: CASRRPGRYNQPQHF
length: 11; V: TRBV18; J: TRBJ2-5; size: NA; D: NA; DNA: TGTGCCAGCTCACCCCAAGAGACCCAGTACTTC; CDR3: CASSPQETQYF
length: 16; V: TRBV7-2; J: TRBJ2-5; size: once; D: TRBD2; DNA: TGTGCCAGCAGCTCCTTCAGATCGGGACTAAAAGAGACCCAGTACTTC; CDR3: CASSSFRSGLKETQYF